The 8 T cell receptor beta chains below were found in one sample sequenced in a study of blood T cell repertoires in COVID-19. Method: immunoSEQ multiplex PCR; TCRdb's copy keeps in-frame clones and lacks some. Here the sample spans about 96,000 clones, 70% to 90% being singletons. Sequencing was done on a sample of peripheral blood. Receptor source: a human donor with COVID-19, enrolled during active disease. The donor label of this sample is uncertain.

This rearrangement joins TRBV27 to TRBJ2-5, with TRBD1 matching 9 bases. This CDR3 is 14 amino acids long. Germline CDR1 and CDR2: MNHEY and SMNVEV (reference sequence). The J segment lost 7 bases and the V segment lost 8 bases, leaving 11 bases of the junction unmatched. Here the CDR3 reads CASRTGAALRTQYF. The CDR3 DNA reads as TGTGCCAGCCGGACAGGGGCCGCCTTGCGGACCCAGTACTTC.

The chain couples TRBV14 to TRBJ2-1, with 7 bases that match TRBD1. This CDR3 has 16 residues. The germline CDR1 and CDR2 sequences are SGHDN and FVKESK. V trimming: 7 bases; J trimming: 0 bases; junction bases outside the gene matches: 9. CDR3 sequence (DNA): TGTGCCAGCACACGTCTTGCAGGGGGCTCCTACAATGAGCAGTTCTTC. Its protein product is CASTRLAGGSYNEQFF.

The rearrangement joins TRBV10-1 to TRBJ2-2; a weak D match, TRBD2 (6 bases). Trimming cost V 1 base and J 4 bases, with 10 bases left between them. Germline CDR1 is WNHNN and CDR2 is SYGVQD (reference sequence). There are 15 residues in the CDR3. This CDR3 reads CASSEFYGGTGELFF. CDR3 in DNA: TGCGCCAGCAGTGAGTTTTACGGGGGCACCGGGGAGCTGTTTTTT.

The chain is built from TRBV12-5 and TRBJ2-1; 8 positions match TRBD2. CDR1 and CDR2 (germline): LGHNT, FRNRAP. V lost 0 bases to trimming and J lost 2 bases; unmatched junction nucleotides: 3. The CDR3 is 16 amino acids. The CDR3 loop is CASGLVIGRAYNEQFF. The CDR3 nucleotides are TGTGCTAGTGGTTTGGTAATCGGGAGGGCCTACAATGAGCAGTTCTTC.

The chain recombines TRBV25-1 with TRBJ1-6, with no clear D. CDR1 is MGHDK and CDR2 is SYGVNS in the germline V gene. V was pared by 8 bases and J by 13 bases, with 6 bases between. The CDR3 consists of 9 residues. The CDR3 reads CASGHPLHF. CDR3 bases: TGTGCCAGCGGGCATCCCCTCCACTTT.

The chain couples TRBV4-2 to TRBJ1-1, with D maybe TRBD1 (6 bases). This CDR3 has 15 amino acids. With 3 bases removed from V and 1 base from J, the gap between germline ends came to 12 bases. Per the germline V gene, CDR1 is LGHNA and CDR2 is YNFKEQ. The CDR3 nucleotides read TGTGCCAGCAGCCACACAGGGTCGCAGAACACTGAAGCTTTCTTT. The encoded protein is CASSHTGSQNTEAFF.

CDR3 protein: CASTRPGLNTEAFF. The CDR3 DNA reads as TGTGCCAGTACCCGACCGGGTTTGAACACTGAAGCTTTCTTT. The chain employs TRBV19 and TRBJ1-1; no definite D call. CDR3 size: 14 residues. The V gene's germline CDR1 is LNHDA and CDR2 SQIVND (reference sequence). V lost 7 bases and J lost 0, with 12 bases in between.

The V and J genes are TRBV18 and TRBJ1-2; unclear D gene. V was trimmed by 3 bases and J by 1 base, leaving 9 bases between them. The CDR3 totals 14 residues. Germline CDR1 KGHSH, CDR2 LQKENI. CDR3 DNA: TGTGCCAGCTCACCGACGAGCGTTAACTATGGCTACACCTTC. Translating gives CASSPTSVNYGYTF.